This TCR beta chain was identified in a study of human T cells and chemical hapten exposure. Study context: Per-sample variation in TCR yield stemmed mainly from small pooled library volume differences.

Indicated time point: patch test 2, 6 weeks after DPC sensitization. Noted treatment: therapeutic diphenylcyclopropenone sensitization with weekly scalp DPC. Alopecia patients deemed DPC-suitable, aged 18 to 70, excluding pregnancy. Germline V gene lookup returns CDR1 SGHTA and CDR2 FQGNSA. V gave up 6 bases and J gave up 3 bases; unmatched junction bases: 2. CDR3 length: 13 amino acids. Per the original data handling: Sample-level TCR yields exhibited a median of around 93,000, with a range of roughly 20,000 to 750,000. TCRdb redid the calling of the RACE reads with MiXCR, one entry per CDR3 protein. It is TCRdb's table, rather than the study itself, that gives the V and J calls and clone size. The sample shows hundreds of thousands of distinct CDR3 sequences, about 6% of them seen only once.

The J gene is TRBJ2-7, the V gene TRBV7-2, with TRBD1 matching over 10 bases. The sequencing here drew on whole blood, taken in connection with sensitization to the hapten diphenylcyclopropenone (DPC). This clonotype was obtained from a woman younger than 35 with alopecia areata. Some clones in this sample may be carry-over from other donors' samples. CDR3 residues: CASRGTGDYEQYF. Written as DNA, the CDR3 is TGTGCCAGCAGGGGGACAGGGGACTACGAGCAGTACTTC.